Listed here are 29 T cell receptor beta chains from one sample, sequenced in a study of blood T cell repertoires in COVID-19. Sequencing used immunoSEQ multiplex PCR; TCRdb keeps in-frame clones, though not all of them. The data contain a few hundred thousand clones, around 84% of them singletons. The specimen sequenced was PBMCs or T cells enriched from blood (not recorded which). Every receptor here comes from a woman aged 50 to 65 who had been exposed to COVID-19.

V usage is TRBV7-2 and J usage is TRBJ2-3; D is possibly TRBD2 (6 bases). Trimming took 5 bases from V and 2 from J, leaving 20 bases between them. Germline lookup yields CDR1 SGHTA and CDR2 FQGNSA. This CDR3 is built from 17 residues. CDR3 protein: CASSPGPAGRLTDTQYF. The CDR3 nucleotides are TGTGCCAGCAGCCCGGGCCCCGCGGGGCGACTCACAGATACGCAGTATTTT.

The genes are TRBV10-3 and TRBJ2-3; tentative D call: TRBD2 (7 bases). Between the trimmed V and J ends, which lost 10 bases and 4 bases, there was a span of 24 bases. The length of the CDR3 is 16 residues. The germline V gene has CDR1 ENHRY and CDR2 SYGVKD. The CDR3 reads CATGLGGGGRADTQYF. CDR3 DNA: TGTGCCACCGGGCTGGGAGGCGGGGGCCGGGCAGATACGCAGTATTTT.

The chain links TRBV6-5 to TRBJ2-7; 11 bases align to TRBD1. The trim removed 5 bases at V and 1 base at J, leaving 4 bases unmatched. The CDR3 is made up of 15 amino acids. Germline-derived CDR1 and CDR2 are MNHEY and SVGAGI. This chain's CDR3 is CASSPGTGGSYEQYF. The CDR3 coding sequence is TGTGCCAGCAGTCCCGGGACAGGGGGTTCCTACGAGCAGTACTTC.

This chain connects TRBV3-1 (or the pseudogene TRBV3-2) to TRBJ1-1, with a possible D match to TRBD1 (5 bases). Trimming stripped 5 bases from V and 0 bases from J, with 13 bases between. CDR1 LGHDT and CDR2 YNNKEL come from the germline V gene (reference sequence). This CDR3 has 15 amino acids. DNA of the CDR3: TGTGCCAGCAGCAACACAGGTAACTTGAACACTGAAGCTTTCTTT. Translated, it gives CASSNTGNLNTEAFF.

The chain links TRBV19 to TRBJ1-1, with D tentatively TRBD1 (5 bases). CDR3 size: 13 residues. V was pared by 4 bases and J by 1 base, with 7 bases between. The V gene's germline CDR1 is LNHDA and CDR2 SQIVND (reference sequence). The CDR3 bases are TGTGCCAGTAGTAGGACACCGAACACTGAAGCTTTCTTT. This encodes CASSRTPNTEAFF.

The rearrangement uses TRBV28 and TRBJ1-2, with a weak D call TRBD1 (5 bases). The CDR3 has 14 residues. Germline loops: CDR1 MDHEN, CDR2 SYDVKM. The V and J ends lost 3 bases and 8 bases respectively, with 16 bases between them. DNA for the CDR3: TGTGCCAGCAGTTTGTCCGGGGGAGGTGGCGGCTACACCTTC. Protein product: CASSLSGGGGGYTF.

The chain carries TRBV10-2 and TRBJ2-4; the match to TRBD2 covers 9 bases. There are 16 residues in the CDR3. Looked up from germline, CDR1 is WSHSY and CDR2 is SAAADI. V lost 3 bases to trimming and J lost 0 bases; unmatched junction nucleotides: 3. CDR3 sequence: CASSDRGGVAKNIQYF. CDR3 nucleotides: TGCGCCAGCAGTGATCGCGGGGGGGTAGCCAAAAACATTCAGTACTTC.

This clone was detected once. The chain recombines TRBV14 with TRBJ1-1; TRBD1 aligns across 7 bases. This CDR3 has 14 residues. Losses at the gene ends were 3 bases for V and 5 bases for J; bases not matched to a gene: 6. Germline-derived CDR1 and CDR2 are SGHDN and FVKESK. CDR3 residues: CASSHRQGRTEAFF. For the CDR3, the DNA is TGTGCCAGCAGCCATAGACAGGGTAGGACTGAAGCTTTCTTT.

The CDR3 loop reads CASSLAGTGTYEQYF. The CDR3 coding sequence is TGTGCCAGCAGCTTGGCAGGGACAGGGACCTACGAGCAGTACTTC. The V call is TRBV5-6, the J call TRBJ2-7; 9 nucleotides agree with TRBD1. J was trimmed by 2 bases and V by 0 bases; bases with no gene match: 3. In germline, CDR1 is SGHDT, CDR2 YYEEEE. The CDR3 is 15 amino acids.

The chain joins TRBV7-8 to TRBJ1-5; no firm D call. Germline CDR1 reads SGHVS; CDR2 reads FQNEAQ. The V end lost 4 bases, the J end lost 0 bases, and 10 bases lay between the germline ends. This CDR3 is 15 amino acids long. As DNA, the CDR3 is TGTGCCAGCAGCTCCCGGGAAAATAGCAATCAGCCCCAGCATTTT. It is translated as CASSSRENSNQPQHF. The full variable domain, with the rest looked up from reference TRBV7-8 and TRBJ1-5, is GAGVSQSPRYKVAKRGQDVALRCDPISGHVSLFWYQQALGQGPEFLTYFQNEAQLDKSGLPSDRFFAERPEGSVSTLKIQRTQQEDSAVYLCASSSRENSNQPQHFGDGTRLSIL.

The CDR3 protein is CASSPPGQSNTGELFF. The CDR3 coding sequence is TGTGCCAGCTCACCACCTGGACAGTCGAACACCGGGGAGCTGTTTTTT. V usage is TRBV18 and J usage is TRBJ2-2; maybe TRBD1 (6 bases). The ends were cut back, 0 bases at V and 0 bases at J, with 8 bases in the middle. The germline gives CDR1 KGHSH, CDR2 LQKENI. The CDR3 has 16 amino acids. Using reference TRBV18 and TRBJ2-2 for the parts outside the CDR3, the full variable domain is NAGVMQNPRHLVRRRGQEARLRCSPMKGHSHVYWYRQLPEEGLKFMVYLQKENIIDESGMPKERFSAEFPKEGPSILRIQQVVRGDSAAYFCASSPPGQSNTGELFFGEGSRLTVL.

V usage is TRBV6-4 and J usage is TRBJ1-6, with D uncertain. V was pared by 4 bases and J by 0 bases, with 7 bases between. The CDR3 contains 15 residues. CDR1 and CDR2 from the germline V gene are MRHNA and SNTAGT. The chain's CDR3 is CASSATLSYNSPLHF. DNA of the CDR3: TGTGCCAGCAGTGCTACTCTCTCCTATAATTCACCCCTCCACTTT.

This clone has a handful of counts. The chain has TRBV7-9 and TRBJ2-5; 10 positions match TRBD2. V shed 5 bases, J shed 3 bases, and the junction held 9 bases outside the gene matches. Germline values: CDR1 SEHNR, CDR2 FQNEAQ (reference sequence). This CDR3 is 16 amino acids long. The CDR3 sequence: CASSPRTSGEKETQYF. The CDR3 nucleotides are TGTGCCAGCAGCCCCCGCACTAGCGGGGAAAAAGAGACCCAGTACTTC.

V and J are TRBV5-6 and TRBJ2-3, with 7 bases aligning to TRBD1. Trimming took 4 bases from V and 4 from J; bases not matched to a gene: 9. This CDR3 is 15 amino acids long. The germline V gene has CDR1 SGHDT and CDR2 YYEEEE. The CDR3 spells CASSRQGRRSDTQYF. The CDR3 DNA is TGTGCCAGCAGCCGACAGGGAAGGAGATCAGATACGCAGTATTTT.

The chain has TRBV7-2 and TRBJ1-2, with 8 bases identical to TRBD1. From germline, CDR1 is SGHTA and CDR2 FQGNSA. The CDR3 covers 16 residues. The J segment lost 6 bases and the V segment lost 5 bases, leaving 14 bases of the junction unmatched. CDR3 nucleotides: TGTGCCAGCAGCCCTCCATGGGGCAGGGGGCAGGATGGCTACACCTTC. Amino acid sequence: CASSPPWGRGQDGYTF.

DNA for the CDR3: TGTGCCAGCAAAGGGACAGGCTTCTCCAACTATGGCTACACCTTC. Encoded protein: CASKGTGFSNYGYTF. The gene calls are TRBV6-5 and TRBJ1-2; 8 bases agree with TRBD1. CDR1 MNHEY and CDR2 SVGAGI come from the germline V gene. Trimming removed 7 bases from V and 2 bases from J; junction bases left unmatched: 9. The CDR3 runs 15 residues.

Only one count was recorded for this clone. The chain employs TRBV6-5 and TRBJ2-1; the match to TRBD2 covers 7 bases. After removal of 0 bases from V and 8 bases from J, the junction contained 10 bases not matched to a gene. Germline V gene lookup returns CDR1 MNHEY and CDR2 SVGAGI. CDR3 length: 16 amino acids. The CDR3: CASSYSGGSGFYEQFF. CDR3 DNA sequence: TGTGCCAGCAGTTACTCGGGCGGTAGCGGGTTCTATGAGCAGTTCTTC.

The chain joins TRBV11-2 to TRBJ2-5, with TRBD2 matching 9 bases. This CDR3 has 14 amino acids. With 4 bases clipped from V and 2 bases from J, the junction kept 2 bases outside the gene matches. Germline V lookup: CDR1 SGHAT, CDR2 FQNNGV. CDR3: CASSYLAGQETQYF. CDR3 bases: TGTGCCAGCAGCTATCTAGCGGGGCAAGAGACCCAGTACTTC.

The chain combines TRBV14 with TRBJ1-1; D is ambiguous. CDR3 length: 13 amino acids. Germline values: CDR1 SGHDN, CDR2 FVKESK. The ends were cut back, 2 bases at V and 9 bases at J, with 13 bases in the middle. The CDR3 reads CASSQLPGSKAFF. The CDR3 nucleotides read TGTGCCAGCAGCCAACTCCCGGGTTCGAAAGCTTTCTTT.

Turning to this clone: The same CDR3 also results from other DNA sequences found in this sample. The V and J genes are TRBV18 and TRBJ2-5; D unresolved. This CDR3 comprises 12 residues. V was pared by 3 bases and J by 5 bases, with 7 bases between. Germline CDR1 and CDR2: KGHSH and LQKENI. CDR3 region: CASSPQRETQYF. CDR3 nucleotides: TGTGCCAGCTCACCCCAGAGGGAGACCCAGTACTTC.

The V call is TRBV25-1, the J call TRBJ1-2, with 7 bases fitting TRBD1. The CDR3 consists of 14 residues. Germline trimming cut 5 bases from V and 4 bases from J; bases unmatched to any gene: 7. The germline CDR1 and CDR2 sequences are MGHDK and SYGVNS. In DNA form, the CDR3 reads TGTGCCAGCAGTAAGGGACAGCTTTCCTATGGCTACACCTTC. Protein sequence: CASSKGQLSYGYTF.

CDR3 loop: CASSRAGGTDTQYF. CDR3 sequence (DNA): TGTGCCAGCAGTAGAGCGGGGGGTACAGATACGCAGTATTTT. This rearrangement joins TRBV14 to TRBJ2-3; 9 positions match TRBD2. The CDR3 runs to 14 residues. Germline loops: CDR1 SGHDN, CDR2 FVKESK. Unmatched junction bases numbered 4, after V lost 6 bases and J lost 3 bases.

The chain employs TRBV19 and TRBJ2-5, with TRBD1 identical over 8 bases. Trimming took 5 bases from V and 1 from J; bases not matched to a gene: 3. Germline V CDR1 and CDR2: LNHDA, SQIVND (reference sequence). The CDR3 has 14 residues. The CDR3, as DNA: TGTGCCAGTAGTTGGACAGGGCGCCAAGAGACCCAGTACTTC. Translated, it gives CASSWTGRQETQYF.

The V gene is TRBV11-2, the J gene TRBJ2-3, with D possibly matching TRBD2 (6 bases). With 5 bases removed from V and 5 bases from J, the gap between germline ends came to 14 bases. Germline V gene data show CDR1 as SGHAT and CDR2 as FQNNGV. This CDR3 region has 14 residues. The CDR3 DNA reads TGTGCCAGCAGCCAGGACGCGGGGTTAGATACGCAGTATTTT. Amino acids: CASSQDAGLDTQYF.

The V and J genes are TRBV2 and TRBJ1-5; D is unclear. CDR3 length: 13 residues. Germline V gene data show CDR1 as SNHLY and CDR2 as FYNNEI. Trimming took 7 bases from V and 1 from J, leaving 8 bases between them. CDR3 nucleotides: TGTGCCAGCACCTTAAAAAGCAATCAGCCCCAGCATTTT. Translation: CASTLKSNQPQHF.

The genes are TRBV29-1 and TRBJ2-3; a weak D match, TRBD1 (6 bases). Germline-derived CDR1 and CDR2 are SQVTM and ANQGSEA. Trimming shortened V by 3 bases and J by 4 bases, and 17 bases separated the two germline ends. This CDR3 is 15 amino acids long. CDR3 residues: CSVERGHEPADTQYF. The DNA of the CDR3 is TGCAGCGTTGAGAGGGGACACGAGCCGGCAGATACGCAGTATTTT.

The chain links TRBV19 to TRBJ2-7; 11 bases align to TRBD1. The ends lost 3 bases at V and 2 bases at J; junction bases unmatched: 3. Looked up from germline, CDR1 is LNHDA and CDR2 is SQIVND (reference sequence). The CDR3 loop spans 15 amino acids. The CDR3 region is CASSMRGQGAYEQYF. The CDR3 DNA is TGTGCCAGTAGTATGAGGGGACAGGGGGCCTACGAGCAGTACTTC.

The J gene is TRBJ1-3, the V gene TRBV3-1 (or the pseudogene TRBV3-2); 7 bases line up with TRBD1. V lost 4 bases, J lost 2 bases, and 5 bases stayed unmatched. The CDR3 is made up of 15 amino acids. The V gene's germline CDR1 is LGHDT and CDR2 YNNKEL (reference sequence). CDR3 amino acids: CASSLNTGAGNTIYF. The CDR3 nucleotides are TGTGCCAGCAGCCTCAACACAGGGGCTGGAAACACCATATATTTT.

This clone was seen just once. The rearrangement joins TRBV5-5 to TRBJ2-5; 9 bases align to TRBD1. The V segment lost 1 base and the J segment 5 bases; nucleotides outside the gene matches: 6. The CDR3 spans 15 residues. Germline values: CDR1 SGHKS, CDR2 YYEKEE (reference sequence). This CDR3 is CASSLPTGGMETQYF. DNA for the CDR3: TGTGCCAGCAGCTTGCCAACAGGGGGCATGGAGACCCAGTACTTC.